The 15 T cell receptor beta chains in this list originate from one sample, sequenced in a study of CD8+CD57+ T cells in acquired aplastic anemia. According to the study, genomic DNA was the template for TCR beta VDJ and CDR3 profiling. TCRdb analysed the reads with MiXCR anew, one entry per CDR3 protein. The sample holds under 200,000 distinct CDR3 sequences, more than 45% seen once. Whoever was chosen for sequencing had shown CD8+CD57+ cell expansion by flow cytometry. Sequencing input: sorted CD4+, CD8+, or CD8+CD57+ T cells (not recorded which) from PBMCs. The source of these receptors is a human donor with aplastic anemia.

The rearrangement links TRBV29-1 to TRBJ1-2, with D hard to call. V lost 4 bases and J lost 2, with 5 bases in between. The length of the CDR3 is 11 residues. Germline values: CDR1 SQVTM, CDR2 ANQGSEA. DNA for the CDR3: TGCAGCGTTGGTGTCAACTATGGCTACACCTTC. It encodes CSVGVNYGYTF.

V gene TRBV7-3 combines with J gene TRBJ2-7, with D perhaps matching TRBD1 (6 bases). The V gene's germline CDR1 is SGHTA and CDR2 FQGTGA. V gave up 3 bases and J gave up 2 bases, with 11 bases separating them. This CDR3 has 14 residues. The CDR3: CASSLGRGTYEQYF. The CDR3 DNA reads TGTGCCAGCAGCTTGGGCAGGGGTACCTACGAGCAGTACTTC.

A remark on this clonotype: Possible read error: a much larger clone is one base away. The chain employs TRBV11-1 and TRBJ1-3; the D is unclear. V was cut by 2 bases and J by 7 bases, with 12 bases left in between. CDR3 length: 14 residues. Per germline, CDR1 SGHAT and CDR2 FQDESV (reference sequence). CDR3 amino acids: CASSLTLDLNTIYF. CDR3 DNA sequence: TGTGCCAGCAGCTTAACTCTTGATCTCAACACCATATATTTT. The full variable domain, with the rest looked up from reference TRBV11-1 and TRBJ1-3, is EAEVAQSPRYKITEKSQAVAFWCDPISGHATLYWYRQILGQGPELLVQFQDESVVDDSQLPKDRFSAERLKGVDSTLKIQPAELGDSAMYLCASSLTLDLNTIYFGEGSWLTVV.

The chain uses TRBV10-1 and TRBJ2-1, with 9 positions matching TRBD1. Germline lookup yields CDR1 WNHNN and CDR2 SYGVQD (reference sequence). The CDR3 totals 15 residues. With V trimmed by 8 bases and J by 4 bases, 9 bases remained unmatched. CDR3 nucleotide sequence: TGCGCCAGCGGTCCAGGACAGGGGACTTACAATGAGCAGTTCTTC. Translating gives CASGPGQGTYNEQFF.

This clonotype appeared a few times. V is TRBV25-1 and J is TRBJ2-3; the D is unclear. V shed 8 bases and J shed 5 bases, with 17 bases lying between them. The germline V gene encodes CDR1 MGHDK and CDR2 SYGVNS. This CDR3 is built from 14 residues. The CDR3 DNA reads TGTGCCAGCCATCCGACACCGGTCGGAGATACGCAGTATTTT. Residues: CASHPTPVGDTQYF. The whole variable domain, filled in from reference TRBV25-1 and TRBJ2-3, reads EADIYQTPRYLVIGTGKKITLECSQTMGHDKMYWYQQDPGMELHLIHYSYGVNSTEKGDLSSESTVSRIRTEHFPLTLESARPSHTSQYLCASHPTPVGDTQYFGPGTRLTVL.

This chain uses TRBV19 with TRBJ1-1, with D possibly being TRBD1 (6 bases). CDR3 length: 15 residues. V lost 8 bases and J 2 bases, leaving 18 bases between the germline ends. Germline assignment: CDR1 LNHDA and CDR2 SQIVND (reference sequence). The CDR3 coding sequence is TGTGCCAGTTGCAGAACGGGGGGCATAAACACTGAAGCTTTCTTT. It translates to CASCRTGGINTEAFF.

The chain's CDR3 is CAWESGTNIQYF. CDR3 coding DNA: TGTGCCTGGGAGAGTGGTACGAACATTCAGTACTTC. This sequence joins TRBV30 and TRBJ2-4; D unresolved. There are 12 residues in the CDR3. CDR1 GTSNPN and CDR2 SVGIG come from the germline V gene (reference sequence). V was cut by 5 bases and J by 7 bases, with 12 bases left in between.

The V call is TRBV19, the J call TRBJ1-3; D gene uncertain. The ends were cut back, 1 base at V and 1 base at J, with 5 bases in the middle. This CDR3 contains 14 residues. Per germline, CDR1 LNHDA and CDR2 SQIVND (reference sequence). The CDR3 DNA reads TGTGCCAGTAGTATAGGGGCTTCTGGAAACACCATATATTTT. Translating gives CASSIGASGNTIYF.

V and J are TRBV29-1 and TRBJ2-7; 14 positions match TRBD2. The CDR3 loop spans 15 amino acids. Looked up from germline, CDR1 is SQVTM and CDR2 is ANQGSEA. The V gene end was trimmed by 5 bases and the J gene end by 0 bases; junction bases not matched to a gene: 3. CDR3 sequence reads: CSVWTSGRSSYEQYF. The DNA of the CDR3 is TGCAGCGTTTGGACTAGCGGGAGGTCCTCCTACGAGCAGTACTTC.

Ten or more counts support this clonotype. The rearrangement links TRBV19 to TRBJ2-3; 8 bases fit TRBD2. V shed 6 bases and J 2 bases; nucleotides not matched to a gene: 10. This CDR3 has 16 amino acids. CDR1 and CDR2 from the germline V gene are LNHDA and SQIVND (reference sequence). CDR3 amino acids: CASRLAGGSPTDTQYF. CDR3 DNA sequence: TGTGCCAGTAGGCTGGCGGGAGGTTCACCCACAGATACGCAGTATTTT.

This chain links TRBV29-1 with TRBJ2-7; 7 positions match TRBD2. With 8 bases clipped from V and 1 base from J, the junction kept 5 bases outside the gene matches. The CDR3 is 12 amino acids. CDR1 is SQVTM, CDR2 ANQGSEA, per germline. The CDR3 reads CSHSGQSYEQYF. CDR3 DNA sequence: TGCAGCCATAGCGGGCAATCCTACGAGCAGTACTTC.

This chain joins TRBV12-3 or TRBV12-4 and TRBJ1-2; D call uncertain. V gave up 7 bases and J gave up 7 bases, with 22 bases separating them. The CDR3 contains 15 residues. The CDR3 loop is CASTTDPQALSGYTF. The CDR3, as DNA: TGTGCCAGCACCACTGATCCGCAGGCGTTGTCTGGCTACACCTTC.

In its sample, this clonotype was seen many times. The CDR3 DNA is TGCAGTGCTACCACCGAGTCAAGCACAGATACGCAGTATTTT. Its protein product is CSATTESSTDTQYF. The J gene is TRBJ2-3, the V gene TRBV20-1; D not resolved. The CDR3 is 14 residues long. With 4 bases removed from V and 0 bases from J, the gap between germline ends came to 11 bases. CDR1 and CDR2 (germline): DFQATT, SNEGSKA (reference sequence).

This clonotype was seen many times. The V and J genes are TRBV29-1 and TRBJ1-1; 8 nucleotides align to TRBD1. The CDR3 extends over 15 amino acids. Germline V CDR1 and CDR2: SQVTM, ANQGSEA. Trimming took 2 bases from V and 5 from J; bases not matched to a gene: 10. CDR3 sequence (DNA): TGCAGCGTTGAATCCAGGGGGCCGACACGGACTGAAGCTTTCTTT. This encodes CSVESRGPTRTEAFF.

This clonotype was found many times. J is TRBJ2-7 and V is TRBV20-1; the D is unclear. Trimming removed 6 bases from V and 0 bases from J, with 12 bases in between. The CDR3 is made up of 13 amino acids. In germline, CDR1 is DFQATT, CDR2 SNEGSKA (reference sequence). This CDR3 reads CSAASRSSYEQYF. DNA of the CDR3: TGCAGTGCCGCTTCGCGCAGCTCCTACGAGCAGTACTTC.